Shown below are 21 T cell receptor beta chains from a single sample sequenced in a study of shared clonotypes between healthy human individuals. Terminally differentiated effector memory CD45RA+ cells were left out of the naive CD8 fraction, which was CD45RO-negative and positively selected for CCR7. The method was immunoSEQ multiplex PCR; TCRdb's version includes in-frame clones alone and lacks a portion of them. Altogether about 820,000 clones are present, 85% to 95% being singletons, with the ten largest covering under 30%. Sequenced sample: naive CD8+ T cells sorted from blood. Every receptor here comes from a man aged 25-40 years in good health.

This clone has just one count. V is TRBV29-1 and J is TRBJ2-3; D unresolved. CDR1 is SQVTM, CDR2 ANQGSEA, per germline. The CDR3 length is 12 residues. Trimming removed 2 bases at V and 4 bases at J, with 7 bases between. DNA for the CDR3: TGCAGCGTTGAAAAGTATCCAGATACGCAGTATTTT. Translating gives CSVEKYPDTQYF.

This chain uses TRBV28 with TRBJ2-7, with no clear D. The CDR3 extends over 15 amino acids. Trimming cost V 3 bases and J 0 bases, with 12 bases left between them. Germline lookup yields CDR1 MDHEN and CDR2 SYDVKM. The CDR3 DNA follows: TGTGCCAGCAGTTTCAGAGGACCCAGCTCCTACGAGCAGTACTTC. Translated, it gives CASSFRGPSSYEQYF.

This clone was seen only once. This chain's CDR3 is CASSVTLAGSYNEQFF. The CDR3 region has the DNA TGTGCCAGCAGTGTTACCCTAGCGGGCTCCTACAATGAGCAGTTCTTC. The chain joins TRBV6-6 to TRBJ2-1, with TRBD2 matching over 8 bases. Germline V gene data show CDR1 as MNHNY and CDR2 as SVGAGI (reference sequence). The V and J ends lost 5 bases and 0 bases, in that order; junction bases with no gene match: 6. The CDR3 runs 16 residues.

This clone has just one count. CDR3: CATYDRGEKNYGYTF. In nucleotides, the CDR3 is TGTGCCACCTACGACAGGGGAGAAAAAAACTATGGCTACACCTTC. The chain carries TRBV15 and TRBJ1-2; 8 bases align to TRBD1. Per the germline V gene, CDR1 is LNHNV and CDR2 is YYDKDF (reference sequence). The CDR3 loop spans 15 amino acids. J gave up 2 bases and V 8 bases, and 10 bases lay outside the gene matches.

This clone has only one observation. This chain joins TRBV7-9 and TRBJ2-7, with 9 bases fitting TRBD1. V lost 5 bases to trimming and J lost 2 bases; unmatched junction nucleotides: 4. Germline CDR1 is SEHNR and CDR2 is FQNEAQ (reference sequence). The CDR3 spans 14 residues. CDR3 in DNA: TGTGCCAGCAGCAATACAGGGGGCCCCTACGAGCAGTACTTC. Protein sequence: CASSNTGGPYEQYF.

J is TRBJ2-2 and V is TRBV5-8; no reliable D call. The V end lost 7 bases, the J end lost 2 bases, and 12 bases lay between the germline ends. Germline CDR1 SGHTS, CDR2 YDEGEE. The CDR3 spans 14 residues. The CDR3 bases are TGTGCCAGCGGTAGGGTCCTTAACACCGGGGAGCTGTTTTTT. The encoded protein is CASGRVLNTGELFF.

The chain is built from TRBV13 and TRBJ2-1; TRBD2 matches 12 bases. V shed 4 bases, J shed 0 bases, and the junction held 4 bases outside the gene matches. The CDR3 spans 17 residues. The germline V gene encodes CDR1 PRHDT and CDR2 FYEKMQ (reference sequence). The DNA for the CDR3 is TGTGCCAGCAGCTCCGGACTAGCGGGGCTCTCCTACAATGAGCAGTTCTTC. Translating gives CASSSGLAGLSYNEQFF. The whole variable domain, filled in from reference TRBV13 and TRBJ2-1, reads AAGVIQSPRHLIKEKRETATLKCYPIPRHDTVYWYQQGPGQDPQFLISFYEKMQSDKGSIPDRFSAQQFSDYHSELNMSSLELGDSALYFCASSSGLAGLSYNEQFFGPGTRLTVL.

This chain joins TRBV6-6 and TRBJ2-7; a possible D gene is TRBD1 (5 bases). CDR1 and CDR2 from the germline V gene are MNHNY and SVGAGI (reference sequence). The CDR3 consists of 14 residues. V was shortened by 2 bases and J by 6 bases, with 14 bases between the two germline ends. The CDR3, as DNA: TGTGCCAGCAGTTACGGGGCAGAGGCGGCCGAGCAGTACTTC. Residues: CASSYGAEAAEQYF.

The chain is built from TRBV7-5 and TRBJ1-5; TRBD1 was called by the table and not checked on the DNA. TRBV7-5 is tagged as a pseudogene. The CDR3 sequence is 15 residues long. This CDR3 is CVRSRKDRANQPQHF. CDR3 DNA sequence: TGTGTCAGAAGCAGAAAGGACAGGGCTAATCAGCCCCAGCATTTT.

The chain combines TRBV2 with TRBJ2-1; perhaps TRBD1 as D (6 bases). Trimming stripped 1 base from V and 2 bases from J, with 9 bases between. Germline CDR1 is SNHLY and CDR2 is FYNNEI. The CDR3 is 15 amino acids. For the CDR3, the DNA is TGTGCCAGCAGTGAAGGCCAGGGGACCTACAATGAGCAGTTCTTC. This translates into CASSEGQGTYNEQFF.

In regard to this clone: Distinct nucleotide sequences in the sample also encode this CDR3. The rearrangement joins TRBV27 to TRBJ2-7; unclear D gene. From germline, CDR1 is MNHEY and CDR2 SMNVEV (reference sequence). V lost 6 bases and J lost 4, with 7 bases in between. The CDR3 extends over 11 amino acids. The CDR3 spells CASRTSYEQYF. The CDR3 DNA reads TGTGCCAGCAGAACTTCTTACGAGCAGTACTTC.

Worth noting for this clone: At one end the junction does not follow the germline gene, possibly because of a read error. J is TRBJ1-1 and V is TRBV15; D gene ambiguous. The CDR3 spans 16 residues. The V gene's germline CDR1 is LNHNV and CDR2 YYDKDF (reference sequence). The CDR3 DNA sequence: TGTGCCACCAGAAGAGTCCCTCGGGAGATGAACACTGAAGCTTTCTTT. This sequence encodes CATRRVPREMNTEAFF.

The rearrangement joins TRBV7-2 to TRBJ1-5; D gene ambiguous. Trimming shortened V by 2 bases and J by 6 bases, and 14 bases separated the two germline ends. Germline V gene data show CDR1 as SGHTA and CDR2 as FQGNSA. The CDR3 is 15 amino acids. In nucleotides, the CDR3 is TGTGCCAGCAGCTTAAGCGTCGGGAGTAGTCAGCCCCAGCATTTT. Translated: CASSLSVGSSQPQHF.

For this clone: A junction boundary mismatches the germline segment, possibly from a read error. The genes are TRBV29-1 and TRBJ1-5; D gene uncertain. This CDR3 has 8 residues. Germline lookup yields CDR1 SQVTM and CDR2 ANQGSEA. In DNA, the CDR3 is TGCAGCGTTGACGGGTTATTTTTT. It is translated as CSVDGLFF.

This chain joins TRBV20-1 and TRBJ2-3; no firm D call. V shed 7 bases and J shed 5 bases, with 7 bases lying between them. The germline V gene encodes CDR1 DFQATT and CDR2 SNEGSKA (reference sequence). The CDR3 contains 10 residues. The CDR3 bases are TGCAGTGTGGGTGGAGATACGCAGTATTTT. Protein sequence: CSVGGDTQYF.

The gene calls are TRBV29-1 and TRBJ2-7, with 12 nucleotides matching TRBD2. V shed 7 bases and J 7 bases; nucleotides not matched to a gene: 11. The CDR3 totals 14 residues. CDR1 and CDR2 from the germline V gene are SQVTM and ANQGSEA. The CDR3 region is CSAGLAGSITEQYF. CDR3 coding DNA: TGCAGCGCCGGACTAGCGGGATCCATTACGGAGCAGTACTTC.

The chain combines TRBV5-6 with TRBJ2-7, with a weak D call TRBD1 (5 bases). There are 13 residues in the CDR3. The V gene's germline CDR1 is SGHDT and CDR2 YYEEEE. The V gene lost 1 base and the J gene lost 6 bases, with 11 bases spanning the gap. The CDR3 sequence is CASSLWGGGEQYF. CDR3 nucleotides: TGTGCCAGCAGCTTGTGGGGCGGCGGCGAGCAGTACTTC.

This rearrangement joins TRBV6-6 to TRBJ2-3; D is perhaps TRBD1 or TRBD2 (5 bases each). CDR3 length equals 16 residues. V lost 6 bases, J lost 2 bases, and 18 bases lay in between. Germline V gene data show CDR1 as MNHNY and CDR2 as SVGAGI (reference sequence). CDR3 DNA: TGTGCCAGCAGCCCCTCGGTGGGGGAGACCACAGATACGCAGTATTTT. Its translation is CASSPSVGETTDTQYF.

The gene calls are TRBV5-5 and TRBJ2-7; 8 bases agree with TRBD1. V lost 2 bases to trimming and J lost 4 bases; unmatched junction nucleotides: 8. The CDR3 has 15 residues. CDR1 is SGHKS and CDR2 is YYEKEE in the germline V gene (reference sequence). The CDR3 DNA reads TGTGCCAGCAGCTTAGACAGGGGTCGTAGTTACGAGCAGTACTTC. Residues: CASSLDRGRSYEQYF.

About this clone itself: Other DNA sequences within the sample encode an identical CDR3. This rearrangement joins TRBV7-9 to TRBJ2-7; D not resolved. There are 12 residues in the CDR3. Germline V gene lookup returns CDR1 SEHNR and CDR2 FQNEAQ (reference sequence). Between the trimmed V and J ends, which lost 1 base and 6 bases, there was a span of 7 bases. CDR3 loop: CASSLGPTEQYF. The DNA of the CDR3 is TGTGCCAGCAGCTTAGGTCCCACCGAGCAGTACTTC.

The genes are TRBV11-2 and TRBJ2-7, with D possibly TRBD2 on 6 matching bases. Looked up from germline, CDR1 is SGHAT and CDR2 is FQNNGV. The CDR3 contains 14 residues. Deletions cut 1 base from V and 5 bases from J, with 12 bases between. The CDR3 DNA follows: TGTGCCAGCAGCTTAGCAGATCTAGCGAACGAGCAGTACTTC. Translating gives CASSLADLANEQYF.